One TCR beta chain is described in this entry. Its cognate antigen has yet to be identified. One junction end disagrees with the germline gene, perhaps due to a read error. The receptor library was made with PCR. Sequencing was carried out with an Illumina HiSeq 4000. Bulk TCR libraries were prepared as previously described, using TCR primers listed in Table S5. Total RNA was purified with the Qiagen AllPrep DNA/RNA kit. Before any analysis, reads coming from multiple sequencing runs of the same library were combined into one pool. Under the source paper's analysis protocol: Reads were retained only if an exact TCR constant sequence was present, and the retained reads were trimmed to 150 nt and grouped according to their 12-nt molecular barcodes. Within each barcode group, reads were sub-clustered at a 15% Levenshtein threshold, and quality-weighted consensus sequences were built per RNA molecule. Non-functional sequences were discarded, and so were lower-count sequences lying one edit away from another sequence. Based on a fit of two negative binomial distributions, barcode sub-clusters having less than 20% of the maximum read count were discarded. Using fastp trimming at Q25 and MiXCR clonotype assembly, TCRdb reanalyzed the public sequencing data and kept in-frame beta chains. One record per CDR3 amino acid sequence lists the most common genes and DNA. These V and J calls rely on TCRdb rather than the paper's analysis. The sample table shows around 480,000 distinct CDR3 sequences, and 20% to 25% are seen once. The top ten clones comprise more than 0.8% of the sample.

Naive CD8 T cell libraries were made from approximately 22,000 to 940,000 sorted cells using 10%, 30% or 50% of purified RNA. On a BD FACSAria II, naive CD8 T cells were FACS-sorted as CD8+CD4-CCR7+CD45RA+ and collected into RLT Plus buffer. To test detection sensitivity, Jurkat RNA equivalent to approximately nine TCR copies was spiked into samples of roughly 18,000-1,000,000 naive CD8 T cells. Enrichment of CD8 T cells was done with RosetteSep CD8+ T Cell Enrichment Cocktail plus Ficoll-Paque, and ACK red cell lysis came afterward. The germline V gene (reference sequence) gives CDR1 as DFQATT and CDR2 as SNEGSKA. The CDR3 runs 14 amino acids, cysteine and phenylalanine included. The kept DNA is CDR3 alone, 42 bases in frame from the first base. This entry is derived from a study of molecular identifiers for immune sequencing clone quantification (dated by TCRdb to 2016 to 2019). In terms of the full investigation: In a replicate experiment, RNA from roughly 20,000 or 100,000 naive CD8 T cells was split into five aliquots, four of which were sequenced. CD8 T cells were used in a methods study to benchmark molecular-identifier clustering-based TCR repertoire sequencing (MIDCIRS) and TCR RNA copy counting.

The paper's findings and limits, for the study overall: In CMV-specific effector cells, over 97% of molecules were held by clones above 20 RNA copies, whereas under 1% of molecules were held by such clones in naive cells. Spiked-in Jurkat TCR RNA equal to a single cell's worth was reported to be detectable even within 1,100,000 naive CD8 T cells. The naive libraries included spiked-in Jurkat TCR RNA (around 9 copies' worth), and this Jurkat TCR RNA is not part of the donor repertoire. Without barcode sub-clustering, chimeric consensus sequences inflated TCR diversity; chimeras reached as high as 47%. Identical TCR molecules sharing a barcode could cause highly expanded clone sizes to be underestimated. Modeling indicated about 3 TCR RNA copies recovered per cell, compared with roughly 9.7 by digital PCR, which implies a capture efficiency of 25% to 35%.

The source of this sequence is a human donor in good health. Some libraries in this study had Jurkat cell RNA spiked in. Sample: naive CD8+ T cells from blood, with Jurkat cell RNA spiked in. Read against the paper, the sample's cell subset or site label means: FACS-sorted CD8+CD4-CCR7+CD45RA+ naive T cells. The V and J segments used are TRBV20-1 and TRBJ1-5; TRBD1 agrees with 8 junctional bases. At the DNA level, the sequence is TGCAGTGCTCCCGGGACAGGAGGAGACCAGCTCCAGCATTTT. Its protein product is CSAPGTGGDQLQHF.